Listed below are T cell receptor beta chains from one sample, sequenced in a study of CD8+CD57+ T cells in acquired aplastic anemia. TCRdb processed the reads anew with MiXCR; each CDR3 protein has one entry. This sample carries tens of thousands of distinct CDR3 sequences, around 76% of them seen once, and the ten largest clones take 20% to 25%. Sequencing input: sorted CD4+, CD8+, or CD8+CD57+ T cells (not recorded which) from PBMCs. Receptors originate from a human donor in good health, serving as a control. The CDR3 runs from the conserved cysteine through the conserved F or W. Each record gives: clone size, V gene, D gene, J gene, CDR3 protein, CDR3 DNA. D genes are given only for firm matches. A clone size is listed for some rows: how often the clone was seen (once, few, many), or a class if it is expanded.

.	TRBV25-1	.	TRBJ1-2	CSAGQEVYGYTF	TGCAGTGCGGGACAAGAGGTTTATGGCTACACCTTC
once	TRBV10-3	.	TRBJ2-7	CAISELLSYEQYF	TGTGCCATCAGTGAGTTGCTTTCCTACGAGCAGTACTTC
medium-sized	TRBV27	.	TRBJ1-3	CASSEQGLGNTIYF	TGTGCCAGCAGTGAACAGGGACTTGGAAACACCATATATTTT
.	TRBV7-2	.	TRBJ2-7	CASSTLLVYEQYF	TGTGCCAGCAGCACCTTGCTAGTCTACGAGCAGTACTTC
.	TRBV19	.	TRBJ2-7	CASSISSPGHFYEQYF	TGTGCCAGTAGTATATCTTCCCCGGGACACTTCTACGAGCAGTACTTC
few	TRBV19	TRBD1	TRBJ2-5	CASTIVWDRQETQYF	TGTGCCAGTACCATCGTCTGGGACAGACAAGAGACCCAGTACTTC
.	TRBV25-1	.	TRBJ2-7	CASSISALGVYEQYF	TGTGCCAGCAGTATTTCGGCATTGGGCGTCTATGAGCAGTACTTC
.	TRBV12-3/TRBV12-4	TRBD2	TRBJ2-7	CASSTRTSGPYEQYF	TGTGCCAGCAGTACGAGGACTAGCGGACCCTACGAGCAGTACTTC
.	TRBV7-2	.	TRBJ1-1	CASSLLATRNTEAFF	TGTGCCAGCAGCTTACTGGCCACCCGGAACACTGAAGCTTTCTTT
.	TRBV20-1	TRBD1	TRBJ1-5	CSALQRTGANQPQHF	TGCAGTGCTCTGCAACGGACAGGGGCCAATCAGCCCCAGCATTTT
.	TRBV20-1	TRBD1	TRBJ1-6	CSARAQGGSSPLHF	TGCAGTGCTAGAGCGCAGGGGGGTTCCTCACCCCTCCACTTT
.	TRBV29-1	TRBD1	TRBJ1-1	CSVRTGTGPEAFF	TGCAGCGTGAGGACAGGGACGGGGCCTGAAGCTTTCTTT
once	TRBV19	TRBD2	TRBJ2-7	CASSISGTSREQYF	TGTGCCAGTAGTATATCCGGGACTAGTCGCGAGCAGTACTTC
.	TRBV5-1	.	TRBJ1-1	CASSLDVNTEAFF	TGCGCCAGCAGCTTGGACGTGAACACTGAAGCTTTCTTT
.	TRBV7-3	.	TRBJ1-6	CASSLDSPNSPLHF	TGTGCCAGCAGCTTGGACAGCCCCAATTCACCCCTCCACTTT